This entry describes one TCR beta chain. Its antigen remains unknown. PCR was performed a second time for about 6 to 12 cycles using a sample-barcoded 5' primer and a J-beta primer mix. MiXCR was run by TCRdb on the 5' RACE reads, yielding one entry per CDR3 protein. The sample carries more than 1,400,000 distinct CDR3 sequences, approximately 38% recorded once. The sample originates from a study of blood T cells in healthy people across ages. Points from the study as a whole: It was held that diversity estimates obtained from one million T cells represented underestimates.

Germline assignment: CDR1 MDHEN and CDR2 SYDVKM. The CDR3 has 14 residues. Trimming stripped 7 bases from V and 3 bases from J, with 16 bases between. The rearrangement links TRBV28 to TRBJ2-7, with a possible D match to TRBD2 (5 bases). The sequenced material came from blood. The receptor's source is a woman between 18 and 29 years old in good health. The chain's CDR3 is CASTTRAGFYEQYF. In nucleotides, the CDR3 is TGTGCCAGCACCACGAGGGCGGGTTTCTACGAGCAGTACTTC. Together with reference TRBV28 and TRBJ2-7, the CDR3 gives the full variable domain: DVKVTQSSRYLVKRTGEKVFLECVQDMDHENMFWYRQDPGLGLRLIYFSYDVKMKEKGDIPEGYSVSREKKERFSLILESASTNQTSMYLCASTTRAGFYEQYFGPGTRLTVT.